These T cell receptor beta chains were read from a single sample in a study of beta chain features in type 1 diabetes. The table came from immunoSEQ multiplex PCR; TCRdb's copy has only in-frame clones and leaves some out. The data contain approximately 140,000 clones, under 60% of them singletons. What was sequenced was Tregs from blood. These receptors all stem from a man younger than 35 in good health. CDR3s include the opening cysteine and the closing phenylalanine or tryptophan. The D gene is left open where the match is weak. For some rows the clone size is stated as once, few or many, or as a class when expanded; others skip it.

J | size | D | V | DNA | CDR3
TRBJ2-7 | . | TRBD1 | TRBV4-2 | TGTGCCAGCAGCCACCCGGACAGGGGAGCCCACGAGCAGTACTTC | CASSHPDRGAHEQYF
TRBJ1-2 | . | TRBD1 | TRBV7-2 | TGTGCCAGCAGCCTGGACAGGGGGCTTGGCTACACCTTC | CASSLDRGLGYTF
TRBJ2-2 | few | TRBD1 | TRBV4-2 | TGTGCCAGCAGCCAAGAGGTACAGGGGGCGGCCGGGGAGCTGTTTTTT | CASSQEVQGAAGELFF
TRBJ2-5 | few | . | TRBV5-1 | TGCGCCAGCAGCTTGAGAAGTCAGGGTCAGACCCAGTACTTC | CASSLRSQGQTQYF
TRBJ2-1 | . | TRBD2 | TRBV27 | TGTGCCAGCAGGACTAGCGGGATCTACAATGAGCAGTTCTTC | CASRTSGIYNEQFF
TRBJ1-1 | few | . | TRBV28 | TGTGCCAGCAGTTCGGGAGATCACGAAGCTTTCTTT | CASSSGDHEAFF
TRBJ2-7 | few | TRBD2 | TRBV7-2 | TGTGCCAGCAGCCAAGACCCCCCGGGACTAGCCTACGAGCAGTACTTC | CASSQDPPGLAYEQYF
TRBJ2-1 | . | . | TRBV11-3 | TGTGCCAGCAGCTTATCTAGCTCCTACAATGAGCAGTTCTTC | CASSLSSSYNEQFF
TRBJ2-7 | . | . | TRBV5-1 | TGCGCCAGCACCGGCAGGGCCGGCTACGAGCAGTACTTC | CASTGRAGYEQYF
TRBJ2-3 | once | TRBD2 | TRBV7-2 | TGTGCCAGCAGCTTATGGGGGGGAGATACGCAGTATTTT | CASSLWGGDTQYF
TRBJ2-2 | few | . | TRBV7-2 | TGTGCCAGCAGGACTGCGGGGACCGGGGAGCTGTTTTTT | CASRTAGTGELFF
TRBJ2-7 | . | TRBD1 | TRBV6-6 | TGTGCCAGCCGAATTGGGACAGGGGCGTACGAGCAGTACTTC | CASRIGTGAYEQYF
TRBJ1-6 | . | . | TRBV5-1 | TGCGCCAGCAGCTCCGGGAGAGATTCACCCCTCCACTTT | CASSSGRDSPLHF
TRBJ1-5 | . | . | TRBV28 | TGTGCCAGCAGCCGGGGGCGCGGGGGTCAGCCCCAGCATTTT | CASSRGRGGQPQHF
TRBJ2-7 | . | TRBD1 | TRBV6-5 | TGTGCCAGCAGTCACGGGGACAGACACTACGAGCAGTACTTC | CASSHGDRHYEQYF